This T cell receptor (beta chain) was found in a study of blood T cell repertoires in COVID-19 (dated by TCRdb to 2018 to 2021). Broadly, across the study: The collaborator samples originated in the United States, Italy and Spain and spanned the acute and convalescent phases of COVID-19. The prospective study material was composed of cDNA or gDNA derived from T cells, B-cell-depleted T cells, or PBMCs. The dataset comprised deeply sampled blood TCRbeta repertoires from subjects exposed to, actively infected with, or recovered from COVID-19. The repertoires were released in a freely available public database intended as a resource for research on the immune response to SARS-CoV-2. Samples were obtained from the ongoing ImmuneRACE study (first 160 participants) and from some 1,200 subjects provided by 6 global collaborators. Nearly every sample came with metadata listing a de-identified subject ID, COVID-19 status, age in years and sex. Where HLA class I and class II types were available, the types were taken from metadata supplied by the sample provider, not from assay-based typing.

What the work shows at the level of the full study, not this receptor alone: Clinical and demographic metadata were provided uncurated, with the amount varying by source and participant.

TCRbeta CDR3 regions were amplified from genomic DNA using the immunoSEQ Assay, a bias-controlled multiplex PCR. In the authors' own workflow: The number of nucleated cells in each sample was estimated from the amplification of reference gene primers within the assay. Sequence reads were collapsed and filtered to measure the absolute abundance of every unique TCRbeta CDR3 rearrangement. For each sample, productive Simpson clonality was calculated as the square root of Simpson's diversity index over productive rearrangements. Here the immuneACCESS table is served through TCRdb, limited to in-frame sequences with V and J called. Missing clones are a known gap in these copies; in checked studies unresolved V genes cover under half, and the rest lacks a known reason. The V and J calls and clone size come from that table; D and trimming were worked out from the DNA. The sample table shows fewer than 350,000 clones, and around 85% are seen once. About 2.7% of the sample belongs to the ten largest clones.

Enrolling through a virtual design, the prospective study's participants ranged in age from roughly 18 to 95 years and lived across more than 20 United States geographic areas. In the prospective study, participants were assigned to cohorts based on the clinical history participants reported in a screening survey and a study questionnaire. Recovered participants in ImmuneRACE Cohort 3 were defined by two consecutive negative NP/OP PCR tests, clearance by a healthcare professional, or resolution of symptoms. In the prospective study, whole blood, serum and a nasopharyngeal or oropharyngeal swab were collected from each participant by mobile phlebotomists. Additional blood draws and questionnaires over an approximately two-month period could optionally be provided by prospective study participants. Before DNA extraction, blood samples from the prospective study were shipped at room temperature or frozen.

Concerning this clone: Its antigen is not yet known. No base quality values were provided; no much bigger clone lies one nucleotide off.

The source material was PBMCs or T cells enriched from blood (not recorded which). This TCR derives from a woman aged 45 to 65 who had recovered from COVID-19.

The nucleotide sequence reads as follows: TGTGCCAGCAGTTGGGAGTATGGCTACACCTTC. The resulting protein is CASSWEYGYTF. Here the chain combines TRBV28 and TRBJ1-2, with the D gene call left open. The CDR3 contains 11 residues, cysteine and phenylalanine counted. This entry keeps only the CDR3 DNA: 33 bases, framed from base 1. Via the germline V gene, CDR1 is MDHEN and CDR2 SYDVKM. Relative to germline, V is 4 bases shorter and J is 5 bases shorter, with 5 bases between their ends.